This T cell receptor beta chain was identified in a study of PD-1 blockade in classical Hodgkin lymphoma. Each patient's relapse followed autologous stem cell transplantation, and brentuximab vedotin exposure varied. V gave up 7 bases and J gave up 7 bases; unmatched junction bases: 13. CDR1 is SGHRS, CDR2 YFSETQ, per germline. This CDR3 is built from 15 residues. Assay: immunoSEQ multiplex PCR; the TCRdb copy retains only in-frame clones and omits some. The data hold about 94,000 clones, with 89% observed a single time. The sample consisted of peripheral blood mononuclear cells (PBMCs), taken before the second cycle of nivolumab. The clonotype was recovered from a human donor with classical Hodgkin lymphoma. V gene TRBV5-1 combines with J gene TRBJ2-2; 7 bases line up with TRBD1. Written as DNA, the CDR3 is TGCGCCAGCCAGAAAGACAGGGAAGGAAGCGGGGAGCTGTTTTTT. Protein sequence: CASQKDREGSGELFF.